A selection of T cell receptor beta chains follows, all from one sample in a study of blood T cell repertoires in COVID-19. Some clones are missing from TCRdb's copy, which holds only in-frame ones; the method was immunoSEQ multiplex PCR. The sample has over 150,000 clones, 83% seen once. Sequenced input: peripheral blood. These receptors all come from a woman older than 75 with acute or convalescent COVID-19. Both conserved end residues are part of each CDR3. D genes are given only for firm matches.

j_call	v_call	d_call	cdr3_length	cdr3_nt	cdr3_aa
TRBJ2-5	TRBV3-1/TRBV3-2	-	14	TGTGCCAGCAGCCAGACAGGAAGGCAAGAGACCCAGTACTTC	CASSQTGRQETQYF
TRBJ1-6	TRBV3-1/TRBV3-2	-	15	TGTGCCAGCAGCCCAGGACCTACAGGGAACTCACCCCTCCACTTT	CASSPGPTGNSPLHF
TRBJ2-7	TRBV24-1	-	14	TGTGCCACCATACTAGTTGGGAGCTCCTACGAGCAGTACTTC	CATILVGSSYEQYF
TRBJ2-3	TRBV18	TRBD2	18	TGTGCCAGCTCACCACTTCGAGCGGGAGGGAAAAGCACAGATACGCAGTATTTT	CASSPLRAGGKSTDTQYF
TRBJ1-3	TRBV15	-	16	TGTGCCACCAGCAGAGACCGGTCTCCATCTGGAAACACCATATATTTT	CATSRDRSPSGNTIYF
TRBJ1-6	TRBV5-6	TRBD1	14	TGTGCCAGCAGCTTGGGACAGGGGAGGACACCCCTCCACTTT	CASSLGQGRTPLHF
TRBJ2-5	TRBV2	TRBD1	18	TGTGCCAGCAGTGGTGCAGGACAGGGGGCAACCTGGGTTGGGACCCAGTACTTC	CASSGAGQGATWVGTQYF
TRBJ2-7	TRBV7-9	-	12	TGTGCCAGCAGTCCCCTCGGCTACGAGCAGTACTTC	CASSPLGYEQYF
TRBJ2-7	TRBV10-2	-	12	TGCGCCAGCAGTGGCCTAGACTACGAGCAGTACTTC	CASSGLDYEQYF
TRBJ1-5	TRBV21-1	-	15	TGTGCCAGCAGCAAAGAAGAAGGAGGGAGTCAGCCCCAGCATTTT	CASSKEEGGSQPQHF
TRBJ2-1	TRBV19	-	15	TGTGCCAGTAGTATAGACCCCGCGGGGCGAGATGAGCAGTTCTTC	CASSIDPAGRDEQFF
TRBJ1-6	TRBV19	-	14	TGTGCCAGTAGTATAGATCGGCGGTACCAACCCCTCCACTTT	CASSIDRRYQPLHF
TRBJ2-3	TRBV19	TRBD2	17	TGTGCCAGTAGTCCTTGGGGACTAGCGGGTGAAACAGATACGCAGTATTTT	CASSPWGLAGETDTQYF